This TCR beta chain stems from a study of OX40 agonist ivuxolimab in advanced cancers. Regarding the study in general: Ivuxolimab was a fully human IgG2 agonistic monoclonal antibody targeting the costimulatory receptor OX40 (CD134). Intravenous ivuxolimab was administered to patients every 2 weeks at six dose levels: 0.01, 0.1, 0.3, 1.5, 3 and 10 mg/kg. Among the 50 to 55 dose-escalation patients, about 20 had hepatocellular carcinoma, around 15 melanoma, 9 renal cell carcinoma and 9 head and neck cancer. In the dose-escalation cohort, 65% to 85% of patients were male, and the mean age was approximately 60 years with a range of about 20 to 90. Prior anti-PD-1, anti-PD-L1 or anti-CTLA-4 therapy was permitted, and checkpoint inhibitors had been received by roughly two fifths of dose-escalation patients. Three dose-escalation patients achieved partial responses, one with hepatocellular carcinoma and two with cutaneous melanoma. Peripheral TCRbeta sequencing aimed to test whether ivuxolimab altered TCR sequence diversity and caused clonal T-cell expansion. The monotherapy dose-escalation portion (N ≈ 52 patients) of the phase I ivuxolimab trial is reported in the paper.

Findings and caveats that apply to the study as a whole: Which antigens the clonally expanded peripheral T cells were specific for was not determined. Low levels of normalized T-cell clonal expansion were also shown by some nonresponding patients. In partial responders in the 0.1-3.0 mg/kg groups, normalized peripheral clonal expansion was found to be among the lowest, especially among CD8+ T cells. At doses of 0.1 to 3.0 mg/kg, clonal expansion of both CD4+ and CD8+ blood T cells was observed from baseline to week 6. After ivuxolimab, CD8+ T cells had more expanded clones than CD4+ T cells on average.

Patients with a history of autoimmune disease or receiving systemic immunosuppression were excluded from the trial. In every dose cohort, peripheral blood was drawn for TCR sequencing at baseline, cycle 4 day 1, and cycle 7 day 1. The samples were taken from a phase I, first-in-human, multicenter, open-label dose-escalation trial of ivuxolimab. Adults with locally advanced or metastatic head and neck squamous cell, hepatocellular, melanoma or renal cell carcinoma were enrolled in the trial. Before TCR sequencing, CD4+ T cells and CD8+ T cells from peripheral blood were sorted into separate populations. Genomic DNA was extracted from sorted cells for sequencing of the TCRbeta CDR3 region. TCRbeta CDR3 regions were sequenced using the immunoSEQ Assay. TCRdb took over this immuneACCESS table, retaining in-frame rearrangements with V and J assigned. Such tables are incomplete; in checked studies, under half of the missing clones stem from an unresolved V gene, and the remainder is unexplained. A total of around 66,000 clones appear in this sample, 75% to 90% of them only once. Clones ranked in the top ten supply roughly 1.2% of the sample.

This clone was counted a single time. No cognate antigen has been identified for it. Base quality data are lacking; no much larger clone is found one base away. The germline V gene yields SGHRS for CDR1 and YFSETQ for CDR2. The germline V end is reduced by 0 bases and the J end by 13 bases; junction bases left unmatched: 8. Including the terminal cysteine and phenylalanine, the CDR3 comprises 14 residues. Only the CDR3 DNA stays, 42 bases, in frame from base 1. The clonotype was recovered from an adult with an advanced solid tumor such as melanoma, head and neck, liver or kidney cancer. The sequence joins TRBV5-1 to TRBJ1-1, with 11 central nucleotides matching TRBD1. Source: CD4+ or CD8+ T cells sorted from blood, taken in a trial of the OX40 agonist ivuxolimab. The CDR3 is CASSLGTGTGGRFF. The DNA reads TGCGCCAGCAGCTTGGGAACCGGGACAGGGGGTCGTTTCTTT. Full variable domain (CDR3 extended with the reference TRBV5-1 and TRBJ1-1 proteins): KAGVTQTPRYLIKTRGQQVTLSCSPISGHRSVSWYQQTPGQGLQFLFEYFSETQRNKGNFPGRFSGRQFSNSRSEMNVSTLELGDSALYLCASSLGTGTGGRFFGQGTRLTVV.